A selection of T cell receptor beta chains follows, all from one sample in a study of shared clonotypes between healthy human individuals. Here immunoSEQ multiplex PCR was the method, and the copy in TCRdb shows in-frame clones only, minus some. The sample has around 980,000 clones; 78% are singletons. Sequenced input: memory CD4+ T cells from PBMCs. The origin of the receptors is a man younger than 35 in good health. Some clones in this sample may be carry-over from other donors' samples. CDR3s include the opening cysteine and the closing phenylalanine or tryptophan. Each record gives: V gene, D gene, clone size, J gene, CDR3 DNA, CDR3 protein. A D gene is named only where the DNA matches it firmly. Size tells how often a clone was seen (once, few, many) or the class of an expanded clone, and some rows leave it out.

v_call: TRBV5-4
d_call: NA
clone_size: NA
j_call: TRBJ2-5
cdr3_nt: TGTGCCAGCAGCTTGGAGACTTCTCAAGAGACCCAGTACTTC
cdr3_aa: CASSLETSQETQYF

v_call: TRBV5-1
d_call: NA
clone_size: NA
j_call: TRBJ1-2
cdr3_nt: TGTGCCAGCAGCTTTCTAGGACAAACTAACTATGGCTACACCTTC
cdr3_aa: CASSFLGQTNYGYTF

v_call: TRBV6-6
d_call: NA
clone_size: NA
j_call: TRBJ1-1
cdr3_nt: TGTGCCAGCAGTTACCCTTTTCGGGGCATGAACACTGAAGCTTTCTTT
cdr3_aa: CASSYPFRGMNTEAFF

v_call: TRBV6-5
d_call: NA
clone_size: few
j_call: TRBJ2-6
cdr3_nt: TGTGCCAGCAGTTCAACTAGTTCGGGGGCCAACGTCCTGACTTTC
cdr3_aa: CASSSTSSGANVLTF

v_call: TRBV4-1
d_call: NA
clone_size: NA
j_call: TRBJ1-2
cdr3_nt: TGCGCCAGCAGCCAAGAGGGTACCCTACCGGGCTACACCTTC
cdr3_aa: CASSQEGTLPGYTF

v_call: TRBV7-2
d_call: NA
clone_size: NA
j_call: TRBJ2-7
cdr3_nt: TGTGCCAGCAGCTTAGCGTTCCTTTCCTACGAGCAGTACTTC
cdr3_aa: CASSLAFLSYEQYF

v_call: TRBV10-3
d_call: NA
clone_size: NA
j_call: TRBJ2-1
cdr3_nt: TGTGCCATCAGTGAGCTAGCTCGGGAATACAATGAGCAGTTCTTC
cdr3_aa: CAISELAREYNEQFF

v_call: TRBV7-9
d_call: TRBD2
clone_size: NA
j_call: TRBJ2-7
cdr3_nt: TGTGCCAGCAGCTGGGGACTAGCGGGGGACCTCAGCTACGAGCAGTACTTC
cdr3_aa: CASSWGLAGDLSYEQYF

v_call: TRBV7-2
d_call: TRBD2
clone_size: NA
j_call: TRBJ2-2
cdr3_nt: TGTGCCAGCAGCCTCAGACTAGCGGGGGCCACCGGGGAGCTGTTTTTT
cdr3_aa: CASSLRLAGATGELFF

v_call: TRBV5-4
d_call: TRBD2
clone_size: NA
j_call: TRBJ2-7
cdr3_nt: TGTGCCAGCAGCGACCCTAGCGGATCCTACGAGCAGTACTTC
cdr3_aa: CASSDPSGSYEQYF

v_call: TRBV11-2
d_call: NA
clone_size: NA
j_call: TRBJ1-1
cdr3_nt: TGTGCCAGCAGCTTAGATCGGAAAACTGAGCTACCGACTGAAGCTTTCTTT
cdr3_aa: CASSLDRKTELPTEAFF

v_call: TRBV29-1
d_call: TRBD1
clone_size: NA
j_call: TRBJ1-2
cdr3_nt: TGCAGCGCCGGACAGGGATTGGACTATGGCTACACCTTC
cdr3_aa: CSAGQGLDYGYTF

v_call: TRBV9
d_call: TRBD2
clone_size: NA
j_call: TRBJ2-5
cdr3_nt: TGTGCCAGCAGCGAGGGTGGTAGCGGGAGGGCCTTAGAGACCCAGTACTTC
cdr3_aa: CASSEGGSGRALETQYF

v_call: TRBV30
d_call: NA
clone_size: NA
j_call: TRBJ2-7
cdr3_nt: TGTGCCTGGAGTGTACTTAAGGGTTACGAGCAGTACTTC
cdr3_aa: CAWSVLKGYEQYF

v_call: TRBV28
d_call: NA
clone_size: NA
j_call: TRBJ2-7
cdr3_nt: TGTGCCAGCAGCATTGACAGTACCTCCTACGAGCAGTACTTC
cdr3_aa: CASSIDSTSYEQYF

v_call: TRBV6-7
d_call: NA
clone_size: NA
j_call: TRBJ2-1
cdr3_nt: TGTGCCAGCAGTGGTGCCGGGACCCTATGCGGTGAGCAGTTCTTC
cdr3_aa: CASSGAGTLCGEQFF

v_call: TRBV5-1
d_call: TRBD1
clone_size: NA
j_call: TRBJ2-1
cdr3_nt: TGCGCCAGCAGCTTGGAAGGACAGGGGGCTTACAATGAGCAGTTCTTC
cdr3_aa: CASSLEGQGAYNEQFF

v_call: TRBV18
d_call: NA
clone_size: NA
j_call: TRBJ1-2
cdr3_nt: TGTGCCAGCTCACCGAATTACAGGGATGGCTACACCTTC
cdr3_aa: CASSPNYRDGYTF

v_call: TRBV7-6
d_call: NA
clone_size: NA
j_call: TRBJ2-3
cdr3_nt: TGTGCCAGCAGCTCCACGGGCGGGGGCCGAGATACGCAGTATTTT
cdr3_aa: CASSSTGGGRDTQYF

v_call: TRBV7-2
d_call: NA
clone_size: NA
j_call: TRBJ2-3
cdr3_nt: TGTGCCAGCAGCCGACAAGGAGGGGCGGTATCAGATACGCAGTATTTT
cdr3_aa: CASSRQGGAVSDTQYF

v_call: TRBV5-1
d_call: TRBD2
clone_size: NA
j_call: TRBJ2-1
cdr3_nt: TGCGCCAGCAGCCAGGAACCCTTGCGGGAGCACAATGAGCAGTTCTTC
cdr3_aa: CASSQEPLREHNEQFF

v_call: TRBV10-3
d_call: TRBD2
clone_size: NA
j_call: TRBJ2-3
cdr3_nt: TGTGCCATCAGTGAGTATGGGACTAGCGTCCATACGCAGTATTTT
cdr3_aa: CAISEYGTSVHTQYF

v_call: TRBV4-3
d_call: NA
clone_size: NA
j_call: TRBJ1-2
cdr3_nt: TGCGCCAGCAGCCAAGCCTGGACGAGCACCCAAGGCTACACCTTC
cdr3_aa: CASSQAWTSTQGYTF

v_call: TRBV7-2
d_call: NA
clone_size: NA
j_call: TRBJ2-3
cdr3_nt: TGTGCCAGCAGCTTACAGGGCCACCACACAGATACGCAGTATTTT
cdr3_aa: CASSLQGHHTDTQYF

v_call: TRBV11-1
d_call: NA
clone_size: NA
j_call: TRBJ1-1
cdr3_nt: TGTGCCAGCAGCTTAGAGTTAGGGAAAACCACTGAAGCTTTCTTT
cdr3_aa: CASSLELGKTTEAFF

v_call: TRBV19
d_call: NA
clone_size: NA
j_call: TRBJ1-2
cdr3_nt: TGTGCCAGTGGCAGACGGGGTGGCTGCACCTTC
cdr3_aa: CASGRRGGCTF

v_call: TRBV23-1
d_call: TRBD2
clone_size: NA
j_call: TRBJ2-1
cdr3_nt: TGCGCCAGCAGTCAATCAAGGCGGGGGTGCCGCAATTTCTTCTTCCCGGGCAATGAGCAGTTCTTC
cdr3_aa: CASSQSRRGCRNFFFPGNEQFF

v_call: TRBV25-1
d_call: TRBD1
clone_size: many
j_call: TRBJ2-7
cdr3_nt: TGTGCCAGCGGGACAGGGACCTACGAGCAGTACTTC
cdr3_aa: CASGTGTYEQYF

v_call: TRBV28
d_call: NA
clone_size: NA
j_call: TRBJ1-4
cdr3_nt: TGTGCCAGCAGTTTTACAGGGAGGAATGAAAAACTGTTTTTT
cdr3_aa: CASSFTGRNEKLFF

v_call: TRBV6-6
d_call: NA
clone_size: few
j_call: TRBJ2-7
cdr3_nt: TGTGCCAGCAGGGACAGAATGTCCTCCTACGAGCAGTACTTC
cdr3_aa: CASRDRMSSYEQYF

v_call: TRBV5-1
d_call: NA
clone_size: few
j_call: TRBJ1-3
cdr3_nt: TGCGCCAGCAGCTTGGCAGGGTACGGAAACACCATATATTTT
cdr3_aa: CASSLAGYGNTIYF

v_call: TRBV7-2
d_call: NA
clone_size: NA
j_call: TRBJ1-2
cdr3_nt: TGTGCCAGCAGCCCCCGCCTCGGGGACACTTCACGCGGCTATGGCTACACCTTC
cdr3_aa: CASSPRLGDTSRGYGYTF

v_call: TRBV5-4
d_call: TRBD1
clone_size: NA
j_call: TRBJ1-3
cdr3_nt: TGTGCCAGCAGCGAATACGGACAGGGGGCTGGAAACACCATATATTTT
cdr3_aa: CASSEYGQGAGNTIYF

v_call: TRBV7-2
d_call: NA
clone_size: NA
j_call: TRBJ1-1
cdr3_nt: TGTGCCAGCAGCTTATCGGGACGGCTACCGACGGCTTTCTTT
cdr3_aa: CASSLSGRLPTAFF

v_call: TRBV13
d_call: NA
clone_size: NA
j_call: TRBJ1-2
cdr3_nt: TGTGCCAGCAGCATCGGACCGACAGGCAATTATGGCTACACCTTC
cdr3_aa: CASSIGPTGNYGYTF